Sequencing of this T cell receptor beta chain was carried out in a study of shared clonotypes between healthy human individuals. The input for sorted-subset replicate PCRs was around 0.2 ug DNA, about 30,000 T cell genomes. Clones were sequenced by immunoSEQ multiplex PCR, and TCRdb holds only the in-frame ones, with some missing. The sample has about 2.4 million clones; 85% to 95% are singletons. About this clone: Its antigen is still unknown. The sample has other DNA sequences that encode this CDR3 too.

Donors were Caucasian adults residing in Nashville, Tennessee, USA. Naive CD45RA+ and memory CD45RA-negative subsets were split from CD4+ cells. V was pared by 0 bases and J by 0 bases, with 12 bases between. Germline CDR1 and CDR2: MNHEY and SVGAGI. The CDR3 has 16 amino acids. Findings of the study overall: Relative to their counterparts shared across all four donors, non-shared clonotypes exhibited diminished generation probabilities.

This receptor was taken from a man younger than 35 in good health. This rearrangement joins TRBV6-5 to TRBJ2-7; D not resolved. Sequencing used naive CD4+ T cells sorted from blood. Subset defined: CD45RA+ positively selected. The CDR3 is CASSYSTLRSSYEQYF. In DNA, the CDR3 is TGTGCCAGCAGTTACTCGACGCTCAGGAGCTCCTACGAGCAGTACTTC.